The 14 T cell receptor beta chains below all came from one sample that was sequenced in a study of patients and donors after allogeneic stem cell transplantation. MiXCR, run by TCRdb on the RT-PCR reads, gives a single entry per CDR3 protein. The table includes about 110,000 distinct CDR3 sequences, around 36% detected once. Material: blood, either unsorted or a sorted T cell fraction (not recorded which). The receptors were sampled from a human donor who was either an allogeneic HSCT recipient or a stem cell or donor lymphocyte infusion donor (not recorded which). It is not recorded whose cells these are; they may come from a transplant donor.

The table lists this clonotype with a few counts. The CDR3 DNA follows: TGTGCCAGCAGTATCTCTTGGACAGGCTATGGCTACACCTTC. It yields the protein CASSISWTGYGYTF. This chain links TRBV12-3 or TRBV12-4 with TRBJ1-2; 7 bases agree with TRBD1. CDR3 length: 14 amino acids. The V gene end was trimmed by 5 bases and the J gene end by 4 bases; junction bases not matched to a gene: 7.

This clonotype has only a few counts. The chain is built from TRBV5-1 and TRBJ1-5, with 7 bases aligning to TRBD1. Germline CDR1 and CDR2: SGHRS and YFSETQ. With V trimmed by 0 bases and J by 7 bases, 4 bases remained unmatched. The CDR3 totals 14 residues. CDR3 in DNA: TGCGCCAGCAGCTTGGGGGGACAGTCACAGCCCCAGCATTTT. Protein product: CASSLGGQSQPQHF.

V is TRBV7-2 and J is TRBJ1-6; 7 positions agree with TRBD1. The CDR3 totals 13 residues. Germline V gene data show CDR1 as SGHTA and CDR2 as FQGNSA. J lost 10 bases, V lost 5 bases, and 5 bases had no gene match. The chain's CDR3 is CASSTDRDSPLHF. For the CDR3, the DNA is TGTGCCAGCAGCACCGACAGGGACTCACCCCTCCACTTT.

The V gene is TRBV11-3, the J gene TRBJ2-1, with a possible D match to TRBD2 (6 bases). The ends were cut back, 0 bases at V and 1 base at J, with 10 bases in the middle. The length of the CDR3 is 16 residues. CDR1 is SGHNT and CDR2 is YENEEA in the germline V gene. For the CDR3, the DNA is TGTGCCAGCAGCTTAGAAGGGACTTCATCCTACAATGAGCAGTTCTTC. Its translation is CASSLEGTSSYNEQFF.

The count of this clonotype is one. The genes are TRBV3-1 and TRBJ2-2; D unresolved. CDR1 and CDR2 from the germline V gene are LGHDT and YNNKEL (reference sequence). The CDR3 is made up of 14 amino acids. Trimming left V 5 bases short and J 0 bases short, with 7 bases between. CDR3 in DNA: TGTGCCAGCAGCACCCGAACGAACACCGGGGAGCTGTTTTTT. As protein: CASSTRTNTGELFF. The variable domain in full, with the rest retrieved from reference TRBV3-1 and TRBJ2-2, is DTAVSQTPKYLVTQMGNDKSIKCEQNLGHDTMYWYKQDSKKFLKIMFSYNNKELIINETVPNRFSPKSPDKAHLNLHINSLELGDSAVYFCASSTRTNTGELFFGEGSRLTVL.

This chain connects TRBV4-3 to TRBJ1-6; D gene uncertain. The CDR3 is made up of 15 amino acids. V lost 0 bases to trimming and J lost 8 bases, with 11 bases between them. Germline V CDR1 and CDR2: LGHNA, YSLEER. The CDR3 DNA sequence: TGCGCCAGCAGCCAAGATCTCGTTAACGATTCACCCCTCCACTTT. Amino acids: CASSQDLVNDSPLHF.

A few counts support this clonotype. The chain carries TRBV24-1 and TRBJ1-2, with a tentative D call TRBD1 (5 bases). Germline values: CDR1 KGHDR, CDR2 SFDVKD. Trimming cost V 4 bases and J 5 bases, with 13 bases left between them. The CDR3 is 14 amino acids. CDR3 amino acids: CATSDTVRGYGYTF. In DNA, the CDR3 is TGTGCCACCAGTGACACCGTGAGGGGTTATGGCTACACCTTC.

This clonotype was seen more than once but under ten times. The V and J genes are TRBV29-1 and TRBJ2-7; 7 bases agree with TRBD2. The germline V gene has CDR1 SQVTM and CDR2 ANQGSEA. With V trimmed by 2 bases and J by 7 bases, 14 bases remained unmatched. The CDR3 is 15 amino acids. In nucleotides, the CDR3 is TGCAGCGTTGAACAGGTAGCGGGTTATTTCTCAGAGCAGTACTTC. Its translation: CSVEQVAGYFSEQYF.

This clonotype turned up a few times. The V call is TRBV20-1, the J call TRBJ1-4; tentatively, D is TRBD1 (5 bases). V lost 0 bases, J lost 7 bases, and 21 bases lay in between. Germline CDR1 reads DFQATT; CDR2 reads SNEGSKA (reference sequence). The CDR3 spans 17 residues. The DNA for the CDR3 is TGCAGTGCTAGAGATCAGAGGTTCGGAGGGGTGCGTGAAAAACTGTTTTTT. It is translated as CSARDQRFGGVREKLFF.

This clonotype was found a few times. This chain uses TRBV12-3 or TRBV12-4 with TRBJ2-1, with 11 bases that match TRBD2. The CDR3 is made up of 14 amino acids. Trimming took 4 bases from V and 4 from J; bases not matched to a gene: 0. CDR3 region: CASSSSGGYNEQFF. Here the CDR3 DNA reads TGTGCCAGCAGTTCTAGCGGGGGGTACAATGAGCAGTTCTTC.

This clonotype was counted ten times or more. V gene TRBV20-1 combines with J gene TRBJ1-4; D is undetermined. Germline CDR1 DFQATT, CDR2 SNEGSKA (reference sequence). The CDR3 sequence is 11 residues long. V was cut by 5 bases and J by 6 bases, with 7 bases left in between. The CDR3: CSAEVDEKLFF. Here the CDR3 DNA reads TGCAGTGCTGAGGTTGATGAAAAACTGTTTTTT.

The V gene is TRBV5-4, the J gene TRBJ2-7, with 11 bases lining up with TRBD2. V shed 4 bases, J shed 4 bases, and the junction held 7 bases outside the gene matches. Germline V CDR1 and CDR2: SGHNT, YYREEE (reference sequence). The CDR3 is 15 amino acids. The CDR3 bases are TGTGCCAGCAGCACGGGACTAGCGGATCTATACGAGCAGTACTTC. This gives the protein CASSTGLADLYEQYF.

The CDR3 here is CASSLISPGTNYGYTF. The CDR3 DNA reads TGTGCCAGCAGTTTGATTTCCCCAGGGACCAACTATGGCTACACCTTC. V gene TRBV28 combines with J gene TRBJ1-2; a weak D match, TRBD1 (5 bases). Trimming left V 3 bases short and J 2 bases short, with 16 bases between. Germline V gives CDR1 MDHEN, CDR2 SYDVKM. The CDR3 contains 16 residues.

The chain joins TRBV28 to TRBJ2-1; D is possibly TRBD1 (6 bases). CDR1 is MDHEN and CDR2 is SYDVKM in the germline V gene. Deletions cut 4 bases from V and 0 bases from J, with 10 bases between. CDR3 size: 15 residues. The CDR3, as DNA: TGTGCCAGCAGTTCCCAGGACAGCTCCTACAATGAGCAGTTCTTC. This translates into CASSSQDSSYNEQFF.